This T cell receptor beta chain was captured in a study of blood T cell repertoires in COVID-19 (dated by TCRdb to 2019 to 2021). About the full investigation: Samples covering the acute and convalescent phases of COVID-19 were provided by collaborators in the United States, Italy and Spain. The dataset comprised deeply sampled blood TCRbeta repertoires from subjects exposed to, actively infected with, or recovered from COVID-19. The sample metadata nearly always contained a de-identified subject ID, COVID-19 status, age in years and sex. Where available, HLA class I and class II types were taken from metadata supplied by the sample provider and were not determined by assay-based typing. The material from the prospective study consisted of cDNA or gDNA derived from T cells, B-cell-depleted T cells, or PBMCs. The repertoires were released in a freely available public database meant as a resource for research on the immune response to SARS-CoV-2. Samples came from the ongoing ImmuneRACE study (first 160 participants) plus 1,254 subjects from 6 global collaborators.

TCRbeta CDR3 regions were amplified from genomic DNA by means of the immunoSEQ Assay, a bias-controlled multiplex PCR. Per the authors' processing: The number of nucleated cells in each sample was estimated by amplification of reference gene primers within the assay. To quantify the absolute abundance of each unique TCRbeta CDR3 rearrangement, sequence reads were collapsed and filtered. For each sample, productive Simpson clonality was calculated as the square root of Simpson's diversity index over productive rearrangements. TCRdb took this table from immuneACCESS and kept in-frame rearrangements with V and J called. Such tables lack part of the clones; where checked against another copy, unresolved V genes explain under half of the gap, and the rest is unexplained. V and J calls and clone size are copied from that table; D and trimming were computed from the DNA. For this sample the table gives roughly 100,000 clones, of which about four fifths were detected only once. The ten top clones hold under 5.5% of the sample.

A remark on this clone: Its antigen specificity is not known. Base-call qualities are not available, and no considerably larger clone is one nucleotide away.

One collaborating source in Seattle enrolled patients while the patients were actively infected and followed the patients over time throughout the course of disease. Whole blood was collected in K2EDTA tubes by collaborating institutions according to the institutions' own protocols. For TCRbeta analysis, collaborators shipped samples in one of three forms: frozen whole blood, isolated PBMCs, or DNA extracted from either of those sample types. Including the terminal cysteine and phenylalanine, the CDR3 comprises 15 residues. The only DNA kept is the CDR3, 45 bases in frame from the first base. V gives up 1 base and J gives up 8 bases, and the segment between their germline ends measures 15 bases. The CDR1 and CDR2 encoded by the germline V gene (reference sequence) are SEHNR and FQNEAQ. What the research found in general, with its limitations: The amount of clinical and demographic metadata varied by source and participant and was provided uncurated.

The clonotype was recovered from an elderly man with COVID-19, enrolled during active disease. What was sequenced was peripheral blood. Recombination connected TRBV7-9 to TRBJ2-1, with no D gene named confidently. The DNA is TGTGCCAGCAGCTTAGTCGTGGTCCCTACGTATGAGCAGTTCTTC. It is translated as CASSLVVVPTYEQFF.